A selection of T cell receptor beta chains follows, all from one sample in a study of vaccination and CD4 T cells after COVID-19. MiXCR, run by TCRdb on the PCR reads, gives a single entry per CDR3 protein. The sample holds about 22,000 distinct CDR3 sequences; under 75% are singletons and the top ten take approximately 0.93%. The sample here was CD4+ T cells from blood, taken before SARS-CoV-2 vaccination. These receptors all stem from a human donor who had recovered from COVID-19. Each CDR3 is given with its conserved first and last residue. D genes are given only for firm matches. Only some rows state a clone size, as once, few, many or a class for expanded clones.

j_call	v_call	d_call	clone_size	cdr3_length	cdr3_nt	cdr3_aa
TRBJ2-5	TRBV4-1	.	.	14	TGCGCCAGCAGCCAAGCTCTTGGGAAAGAGACCCAGTACTTC	CASSQALGKETQYF
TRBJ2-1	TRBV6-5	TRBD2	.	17	TGTGCCAGCAGTTACCTCCCCCGGGGGGGAGGATACAATGAGCAGTTCTTC	CASSYLPRGGGYNEQFF
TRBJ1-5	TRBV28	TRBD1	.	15	TGTGCCAGCAGCCCTAGACAGGGGGCCAGGCAGCCCCAGCATTTT	CASSPRQGARQPQHF
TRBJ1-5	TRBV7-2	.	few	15	TGTGCCAGCAGCTTAGTGCAGGGACAACATCAGCCCCAGCATTTT	CASSLVQGQHQPQHF
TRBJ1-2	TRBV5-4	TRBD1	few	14	TGTGCCAGCAGCTTCCAGGGACAGGTCTATGGCTACACCTTC	CASSFQGQVYGYTF
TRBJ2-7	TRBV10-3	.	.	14	TGTGCCATCAGTGCCGGACAGACGGATTACGAGCAGTACTTC	CAISAGQTDYEQYF
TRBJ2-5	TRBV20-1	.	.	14	TGCAGTGCTAGCGTCAGCCTCCAAACGCAGACCCAGTACTTC	CSASVSLQTQTQYF
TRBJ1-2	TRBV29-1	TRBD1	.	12	TGCAGCGTGGGGACAGGGACCTATGGCTACACCTTC	CSVGTGTYGYTF
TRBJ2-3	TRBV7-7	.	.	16	TGTGCTAGCAGCTTAGTGTGGGAGCTTCCTCTTGGCACGCAGTATTTT	CASSLVWELPLGTQYF
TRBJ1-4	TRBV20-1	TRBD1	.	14	TGCAGTGCTAGAGCGGACAGGAGGAATGAAAAACTGTTTTTT	CSARADRRNEKLFF
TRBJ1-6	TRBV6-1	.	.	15	TGTGCCAGCAAGGCTAGGCCAGGGGCTAATTCACCCCTCCACTTT	CASKARPGANSPLHF
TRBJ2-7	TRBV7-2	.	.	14	TGTGCCAGCATTGGAATACGAGGCTCCTACGAGCAGTACTTC	CASIGIRGSYEQYF
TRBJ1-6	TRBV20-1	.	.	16	TGCAGTGCTAGAGCCCTTACGGACGGAACTAATTCACCCCTCCACTTT	CSARALTDGTNSPLHF
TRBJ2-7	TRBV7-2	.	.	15	TGTGCCAGCAGCTTAGCGTTTGGCGTCTCCTACGAGCAGTACTTC	CASSLAFGVSYEQYF
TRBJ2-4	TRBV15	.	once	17	TGTGCCACCAGCAGAGATCAAGGGCAGGGGAGCAAAAACATTCAGTACTTC	CATSRDQGQGSKNIQYF
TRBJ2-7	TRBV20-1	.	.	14	TGCAGTGCCCTCCAGGACAGCGCCTCCTACGAGCAGTACTTC	CSALQDSASYEQYF
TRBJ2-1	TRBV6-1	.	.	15	TGTGCCAGCAGTGAAGCGGGAGGCAGCGTGGGTGAGCAGTTCTTC	CASSEAGGSVGEQFF
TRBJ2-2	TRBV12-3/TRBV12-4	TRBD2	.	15	TGTGCCAGCAGTTCGACTAGCGGGAGCCCCGGGGAGCTGTTTTTT	CASSSTSGSPGELFF
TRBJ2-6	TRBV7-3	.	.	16	TGTGCCAGCAGCTTACCCGGATCCTCTGGGGCCAACGTCCTGACTTTC	CASSLPGSSGANVLTF